One and the same sample provided the 10 T cell receptor beta chains below, sequenced in a study of blood T cells in healthy people across ages. The use of a sample-barcoded 5' primer and a J-beta primer mix characterized a second PCR of roughly 6 to 11 cycles. TCRdb ran MiXCR on the 5' RACE reads and lists one entry per CDR3 protein. The sample lists 580,000 or so distinct CDR3 sequences, roughly 48% seen once, with roughly 25% in the top ten. The sequenced sample was blood. The receptor set was obtained from an older man in good health.

This chain links TRBV7-9 with TRBJ2-3; no clear D. The V and J ends lost 3 bases and 2 bases respectively, with 9 bases between them. The germline V gene encodes CDR1 SEHNR and CDR2 FQNEAQ (reference sequence). This CDR3 contains 14 residues. The CDR3 bases are TGTGCCAGCAGCTTTGACATACTCACAGATACGCAGTATTTT. Its protein is CASSFDILTDTQYF.

The gene calls are TRBV6-2 or TRBV6-3 and TRBJ2-7; D remains unclear. There are 11 residues in the CDR3. Trimming removed 2 bases at V and 3 bases at J, with 2 bases between. Germline V lookup: CDR1 MNHEY, CDR2 SVGEGT. The CDR3 loop is CASSYIYEQYF. CDR3 nucleotides: TGTGCCAGCAGTTACATCTACGAGCAGTACTTC.

With respect to this clonotype: One end of the junction is discordant with germline, which a read error may explain. The V call is TRBV7-9, the J call TRBJ2-1, with D unresolved. The CDR3 has 13 amino acids. Germline V gene lookup returns CDR1 SEHNR and CDR2 FQNEAQ (reference sequence). In nucleotides, the CDR3 is TGTGCTAGCAGCTTTGTCGGCTACATTGAGCAGTTCTTC. It specifies CASSFVGYIEQFF.

The rearrangement joins TRBV6-2 or TRBV6-3 to TRBJ2-7; 8 nucleotides align to TRBD2. Trimming took 6 bases from V and 6 from J; bases not matched to a gene: 13. There are 15 residues in the CDR3. Per the germline V gene, CDR1 is MNHEY and CDR2 is SVGEGT. The CDR3 sequence is CASSQELAAVSEQYF. CDR3 nucleotide sequence: TGTGCCAGCAGCCAAGAACTAGCGGCAGTCAGCGAGCAGTACTTC.

This clonotype was observed a handful of times. This chain uses TRBV11-1 with TRBJ2-1; D may be TRBD2 (6 bases). There are 16 residues in the CDR3. CDR1 and CDR2 (germline): SGHAT, FQDESV (reference sequence). Trimming stripped 6 bases from V and 4 bases from J, with 19 bases between. This chain's CDR3 is CASSIPATRSYNEQFF. In DNA form, the CDR3 reads TGTGCCAGCAGTATCCCCGCGACTAGGAGTTACAATGAGCAGTTCTTC.

The gene calls are TRBV10-3 and TRBJ2-4; 9 bases agree with TRBD1. The CDR3 runs to 13 residues. CDR1 ENHRY and CDR2 SYGVKD come from the germline V gene. V lost 7 bases to trimming and J lost 13 bases; unmatched junction nucleotides: 11. The CDR3 here is CAITRDRDYGQYF. For the CDR3, the DNA is TGTGCCATCACTAGGGACAGGGACTACGGGCAGTACTTC.

The CDR3 protein is CASSLEGLAVTGELFF. The CDR3 DNA follows: TGTGCCAGCAGCTTAGAGGGACTAGCGGTCACCGGGGAGCTGTTTTTT. The J gene is TRBJ2-2, the V gene TRBV7-2; 11 positions agree with TRBD2. CDR3 size: 16 residues. V was clipped by 1 base and J by 4 bases; unmatched bases: 2. CDR1 is SGHTA, CDR2 FQGNSA, per germline.

This chain links TRBV10-3 with TRBJ2-3; TRBD1 agrees at 8 bases. The CDR3 sequence is 14 residues long. In germline, CDR1 is ENHRY, CDR2 SYGVKD. V lost 11 bases and J lost 2; bases outside the gene matches: 9. The CDR3 reads CAHQEGQDTDTQYF. The CDR3 bases are TGTGCCCATCAAGAGGGACAGGACACAGATACGCAGTATTTT.

The rearrangement joins TRBV10-3 to TRBJ1-1; D may be TRBD1 (6 bases). The V gene lost 2 bases and the J gene lost 0 bases, with 7 bases spanning the gap. Germline CDR1 is ENHRY and CDR2 is SYGVKD. This CDR3 has 14 residues. The CDR3 region is CAISEAGVNTEAFF. CDR3 DNA: TGTGCCATCAGTGAGGCAGGGGTGAACACTGAAGCTTTCTTT.

This clonotype was counted many times. This chain links TRBV6-1 with TRBJ2-5; 14 bases agree with TRBD2. Germline lookup yields CDR1 MNHNS and CDR2 SASEGT. The CDR3 spans 17 residues. With V trimmed by 6 bases and J by 4 bases, 10 bases remained unmatched. The CDR3 protein is CASSRSGTSGSGETQYF. CDR3 nucleotide sequence: TGTGCCAGCAGCCGATCCGGGACTAGCGGGAGCGGAGAGACCCAGTACTTC.